The rows below give T cell receptor beta chains drawn from one sample of a study of cytomegalovirus exposure and HLA in healthy donors. The protocol was immunoSEQ multiplex PCR, while the TCRdb copy is restricted to in-frame clones and leaves out a portion. The sample holds fewer than 120,000 clones, approximately 80% seen once. The sample taken for sequencing was PBMCs. These receptors all come from a woman aged 60 to 75 in good health and CMV-seropositive. The CDR3 runs from the conserved cysteine through the conserved F or W. Fields, in order: V gene, J gene, clone size, D gene, CDR3 DNA, CDR3 protein. The D gene is left open where the match is weak. Only some rows state a clone size, as once, few, many or a class for expanded clones.

>TRBV5-6|TRBJ2-7|few|NA
TGTGCCAGCAGCTTGGAGGGGCAGGGGATCTCCTACGAGCAGTACTTC
CASSLEGQGISYEQYF
>TRBV5-4|TRBJ2-3|NA|TRBD2
TGTGCCAGCAGCTTCTCCTTGGCTAGCGGGAGGGGGGATACGCAGTATTTT
CASSFSLASGRGDTQYF
>TRBV6-5|TRBJ1-5|NA|NA
TGTGCCAGCGGGGAAAAGGGAGCTAATCAGCCCCAGCATTTT
CASGEKGANQPQHF
>TRBV25-1|TRBJ2-3|NA|TRBD1
TGTGCCAGCAGTGTCACAGGGGGCACAGATACGCAGTATTTT
CASSVTGGTDTQYF
>TRBV4-1|TRBJ1-1|NA|TRBD1
TGCGCCAGCAGCCAAGCGGGCGGGACAGGGAACACTGAAGCTTTCTTT
CASSQAGGTGNTEAFF
>TRBV28|TRBJ1-2|few|TRBD1
TGTGCCAGCAGTTTACCCGGTCCCGGGACAGGGGAGGTTACCTATGGCTACACCTTC
CASSLPGPGTGEVTYGYTF
>TRBV9|TRBJ1-3|NA|NA
TGTGCCAGCAGCGTAGCTACCGGGGAGTCTGGAAACACCATATATTTT
CASSVATGESGNTIYF
>TRBV5-1|TRBJ1-1|NA|NA
TGCGCCAGCAGCTTGGCAGGGGTGACTGAAGCTTTCTTT
CASSLAGVTEAFF
>TRBV19|TRBJ2-5|NA|NA
TGTGCCAGTAGTATGGGGACAACCCTGGAGACCCAGTACTTC
CASSMGTTLETQYF
>TRBV5-3|TRBJ2-7|NA|NA
TGTGCCAGAAGCTACGGGGTACTGTGCGAGCAGTACTTC
CARSYGVLCEQYF
>TRBV4-1|TRBJ1-3|large|TRBD1
TGCGCCAGCAGCCAAGTCACAGGGGTAAACACCATATATTTT
CASSQVTGVNTIYF
>TRBV28|TRBJ1-1|NA|TRBD1
TGTGCCAGCAGACCCGAGAGAACAGGGGCTGAAGCTTTCTTT
CASRPERTGAEAFF
>TRBV18|TRBJ2-7|NA|NA
TGTGCCAGCTCAGCGACAGCCTCCGAGCAGTACTTC
CASSATASEQYF
>TRBV19|TRBJ2-7|NA|TRBD2
TGTGCCAGTAGTCCATTCCCTAGCGGGAACTCCTACGAGCAGTACTTC
CASSPFPSGNSYEQYF
>TRBV7-9|TRBJ1-2|NA|NA
TGTGCCAGCAGCTTAAGCCAGGTATCTGGCTACACCTTC
CASSLSQVSGYTF
>TRBV27|TRBJ2-1|NA|TRBD2
TGTGCCAGCAAAAAGGTTCTAGCGGGTTCCTACAATGAGCAGTTCTTC
CASKKVLAGSYNEQFF
>TRBV5-3|TRBJ1-6|NA|TRBD1
TGTGCCAGAAGGTCACAGGGGAAGTCACCCCTCCACTTT
CARRSQGKSPLHF
>TRBV5-4|TRBJ2-3|NA|NA
TGTGCCAGCAGCTCTCAGACTGGTCGCACAGATACGCAGTATTTT
CASSSQTGRTDTQYF
>TRBV10-3|TRBJ1-1|few|TRBD1
TGTGCCATCAGCGAGGGACAGGGAGAGGGGAGGAACACTGAAGCTTTCTTT
CAISEGQGEGRNTEAFF
>TRBV5-1|TRBJ1-1|few|NA
TGCGCCAGCAGCTTCGGGTCCTCCAACACTGAAGCTTTCTTT
CASSFGSSNTEAFF
>TRBV5-4|TRBJ2-3|NA|NA
TGTGCCAGCGCACTAGCAGTTTCTAGCACAGATACGCAGTATTTT
CASALAVSSTDTQYF
>TRBV29-1|TRBJ2-5|NA|TRBD2
TGCAGCGCAGTGGGACTAGCGCACCAAGAGACCCAGTACTTC
CSAVGLAHQETQYF
>TRBV7-2|TRBJ2-6|NA|NA
TGTGCCAGCAGCTTCTTCCTTTCTGGGGCCAACGTCCTGACTTTC
CASSFFLSGANVLTF
>TRBV7-9|TRBJ2-1|NA|TRBD2
TGTGCCAGCAGCTTACCCCTTCGACTAGCGGGATATATCAATGAGCAGTTCTTC
CASSLPLRLAGYINEQFF
>TRBV19|TRBJ2-7|NA|NA
TGTGCCAGTAGCCCCCCGGAGGGCCCCCCCGGGCAGTACTTC
CASSPPEGPPGQYF
>TRBV25-1|TRBJ1-2|once|NA
TGTGCCAGCAGTGCTCAGGGGCCCCCGGATGGCTACACCTTC
CASSAQGPPDGYTF
>TRBV18|TRBJ2-3|NA|NA
TGTGCCAGCTCTACAAGGACTGGCCCGACAGATACGCAGTATTTT
CASSTRTGPTDTQYF
>TRBV25-1|TRBJ2-7|NA|NA
TGTGCCAGCAGGAGGGCGGGGCCCTACTACGAGCAGTACTTC
CASRRAGPYYEQYF
>TRBV28|TRBJ2-3|NA|TRBD2
TGTGCCAGCAGTTTCGGCGGGAGGGCCTCCACAGATACGCAGTATTTT
CASSFGGRASTDTQYF
>TRBV25-1|TRBJ2-2|NA|TRBD2
TGTGCCAGCAATAGGGCTAGCGGTACCGGGGAGCTGTTTTTT
CASNRASGTGELFF
>TRBV5-1|TRBJ2-1|NA|NA
TGCGCCAGCAGCGCGATTCCGGGAATCGAGCAGTTCTTC
CASSAIPGIEQFF
>TRBV2|TRBJ1-1|NA|NA
TGTGCCAGCACGTCTCAGGGGAACACTGAAGCTTTCTTT
CASTSQGNTEAFF